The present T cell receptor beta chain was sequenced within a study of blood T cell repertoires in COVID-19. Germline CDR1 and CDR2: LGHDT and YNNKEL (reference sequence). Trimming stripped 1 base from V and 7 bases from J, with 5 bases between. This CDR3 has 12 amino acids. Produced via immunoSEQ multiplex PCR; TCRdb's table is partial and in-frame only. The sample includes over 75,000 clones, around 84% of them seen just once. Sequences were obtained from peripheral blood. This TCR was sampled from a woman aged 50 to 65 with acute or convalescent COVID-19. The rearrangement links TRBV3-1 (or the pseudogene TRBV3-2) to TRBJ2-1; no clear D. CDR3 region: CASSQASNEQFF. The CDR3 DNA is TGTGCCAGCAGCCAAGCCTCTAATGAGCAGTTCTTC.